Presented here are 29 T cell receptor beta chains from one specimen sequenced in a study of cytomegalovirus exposure and HLA in healthy donors. The PCR employed 60 Vbeta primers together with 13 Jbeta primers. Repertoires were generated with immunoSEQ multiplex PCR, while TCRdb's copy carries only in-frame clones and drops some. This table holds around 120,000 clones, 60% to 85% found once. Sequencing used PBMCs. The receptor source for this set is a woman aged 25 to 39 in good health and CMV-seropositive.

This sequence joins TRBV10-3 and TRBJ1-3; D possibly corresponds to TRBD1 (6 bases). V was cut by 2 bases and J by 0 bases, with 8 bases left in between. Per the germline V gene, CDR1 is ENHRY and CDR2 is SYGVKD. The CDR3 sequence is 15 residues long. The CDR3 DNA reads TGTGCCATCAGTGAGGGACAGAGCTCTGGAAACACCATATATTTT. This sequence encodes CAISEGQSSGNTIYF.

The chain has TRBV2 and TRBJ2-3; D is uncertain. In germline, CDR1 is SNHLY, CDR2 FYNNEI. Trimming cost V 4 bases and J 0 bases, with 11 bases left between them. This CDR3 has 15 amino acids. CDR3 coding DNA: TGTGCCAGCAGTGGACGTGACATTAGCACAGATACGCAGTATTTT. Its translation is CASSGRDISTDTQYF.

In its sample, this clone was seen once. The rearrangement links TRBV30 to TRBJ2-3, with 7 bases aligning to TRBD2. V lost 0 bases to trimming and J lost 2 bases; unmatched junction nucleotides: 5. Germline CDR1 GTSNPN, CDR2 SVGIG (reference sequence). The CDR3 length is 15 residues. CDR3 in amino acids: CAWSVASGYTDTQYF. As DNA, the CDR3 is TGTGCCTGGAGTGTCGCTAGCGGATACACAGATACGCAGTATTTT.

A remark on this clone: Other nucleotide sequences in the sample specify the same CDR3. The chain combines TRBV2 with TRBJ2-3; 9 bases are a match to TRBD1. The germline V gene has CDR1 SNHLY and CDR2 FYNNEI. The V and J ends lost 1 base and 5 bases, in that order; junction bases with no gene match: 4. This CDR3 is built from 15 residues. As DNA, the CDR3 is TGTGCCAGCAGTGAAGTGGGACAGGGAAAAGATACGCAGTATTTT. Translated: CASSEVGQGKDTQYF. Based on the CDR3 plus reference TRBV2 and TRBJ2-3, the full variable domain is EPEVTQTPSHQVTQMGQEVILRCVPISNHLYFYWYRQILGQKVEFLVSFYNNEISEKSEIFDDQFSVERPDGSNFTLKIRSTKLEDSAMYFCASSEVGQGKDTQYFGPGTRLTVL.

The chain uses TRBV28 and TRBJ2-5, with 9 bases aligning to TRBD1. Germline CDR1 reads MDHEN; CDR2 reads SYDVKM. The CDR3 has 14 residues. J lost 5 bases, V lost 4 bases, and 5 bases had no gene match. The CDR3 is CASSSHRGRETQYF. In nucleotides, the CDR3 is TGTGCCAGCAGTTCCCACAGGGGGCGGGAGACCCAGTACTTC. The complete variable domain, with remaining parts taken from reference TRBV28 and TRBJ2-5, reads DVKVTQSSRYLVKRTGEKVFLECVQDMDHENMFWYRQDPGLGLRLIYFSYDVKMKEKGDIPEGYSVSREKKERFSLILESASTNQTSMYLCASSSHRGRETQYFGPGTRLLVL.

V is TRBV28 and J is TRBJ1-3, with 7 bases matching TRBD1. Germline V gives CDR1 MDHEN, CDR2 SYDVKM. The CDR3 covers 15 residues. With V trimmed by 5 bases and J by 7 bases, 11 bases remained unmatched. CDR3 protein: CASSRRGGKRNTIYF. Here the CDR3 DNA reads TGTGCCAGCAGTCGGAGAGGGGGCAAGCGGAACACCATATATTTT.

The V gene is TRBV9, the J gene TRBJ1-2; D is uncertain. This CDR3 is built from 14 residues. The V and J ends lost 0 bases and 3 bases respectively, with 9 bases between them. The germline gives CDR1 SGDLS, CDR2 YYNGEE. The CDR3 bases are TGTGCCAGCAGCGTAGCTGATGCGGACTATGGCTACACCTTC. This gives the protein CASSVADADYGYTF.

A single count supports this clone. The J gene is TRBJ2-1, the V gene TRBV19; D unclear. This CDR3 has 11 residues. Trimming cost V 7 bases and J 7 bases, with 8 bases left between them. Germline values: CDR1 LNHDA, CDR2 SQIVND (reference sequence). The CDR3 is CASKRQNEQFF. The CDR3 DNA is TGTGCCAGTAAACGCCAGAATGAGCAGTTCTTC.

The rearrangement uses TRBV28 and TRBJ1-6; D ambiguous. V was cut by 3 bases and J by 6 bases, with 12 bases left in between. Germline-derived CDR1 and CDR2 are MDHEN and SYDVKM. The CDR3 covers 15 residues. The CDR3 nucleotides are TGTGCCAGCAGTTTCCTAGGTCTGAGTAATTCACCCCTCCACTTT. This gives the protein CASSFLGLSNSPLHF.

This clone was found a few times. The rearrangement links TRBV18 to TRBJ1-1; the D gene is possibly TRBD1 (6 bases). The CDR3 consists of 16 residues. Germline V gene sequence: CDR1 KGHSH, CDR2 LQKENI. The V gene lost 0 bases and the J gene lost 1 base, with 12 bases spanning the gap. Written as DNA, the CDR3 is TGTGCCAGCTCACCACCTAATCTGGGGGCGAACACTGAAGCTTTCTTT. Residues: CASSPPNLGANTEAFF.

This clone was counted only a few times. This chain connects TRBV6-1 to TRBJ2-2, with 7 nucleotides matching TRBD2. CDR1 and CDR2 from the germline V gene are MNHNS and SASEGT. The CDR3 is 13 residues long. Losses at the gene ends were 8 bases for V and 6 bases for J; bases not matched to a gene: 6. The CDR3 nucleotides read TGTGCCAGCTTGCCTGGGGGGGCCGGGGAGCTGTTTTTT. It codes for CASLPGGAGELFF.

The chain couples TRBV5-4 to TRBJ1-4, with 7 nucleotides matching TRBD1. Germline-derived CDR1 and CDR2 are SGHNT and YYREEE (reference sequence). The CDR3 covers 16 residues. Trimming removed 6 bases from V and 4 bases from J; junction bases left unmatched: 12. The CDR3 loop is CASTQGGNSGNEKLFF. Written as DNA, the CDR3 is TGTGCCAGCACTCAGGGGGGAAACAGTGGTAATGAAAAACTGTTTTTT. Supplemented by reference TRBV5-4 and TRBJ1-4, the full variable domain reads ETGVTQSPTHLIKTRGQQVTLRCSSQSGHNTVSWYQQALGQGPQFIFQYYREEENGRGNFPPRFSGLQFPNYSSELNVNALELDDSALYLCASTQGGNSGNEKLFFGSGTQLSVL.

The chain recombines TRBV7-2 with TRBJ2-5, with TRBD2 matching 11 bases. V lost 3 bases and J lost 3; bases outside the gene matches: 3. The germline CDR1 and CDR2 sequences are SGHTA and FQGNSA. The CDR3 loop spans 15 amino acids. The CDR3: CASSLGTSGEETQYF. CDR3 DNA: TGTGCCAGCAGCTTGGGGACTAGCGGTGAAGAGACCCAGTACTTC. Variable domain in full (rest from reference TRBV7-2 and TRBJ2-5): GAGVSQSPSNKVTEKGKDVELRCDPISGHTALYWYRQSLGQGLEFLIYFQGNSAPDKSGLPSDRFSAERTGGSVSTLTIQRTQQEDSAVYLCASSLGTSGEETQYFGPGTRLLVL.

The chain employs TRBV2 and TRBJ1-2, with a tentative D call TRBD1 (5 bases). The CDR3 extends over 12 amino acids. V lost 4 bases, J lost 8 bases, and 11 bases lay in between. Germline-derived CDR1 and CDR2 are SNHLY and FYNNEI. CDR3 residues: CASSVGQGGYTF. The CDR3, as DNA: TGTGCCAGCAGTGTAGGTCAGGGAGGCTACACCTTC.

The V and J genes are TRBV9 and TRBJ2-5; 9 bases align to TRBD2. Germline lookup yields CDR1 SGDLS and CDR2 YYNGEE. V trimming: 4 bases; J trimming: 5 bases; junction bases outside the gene matches: 9. The length of the CDR3 is 15 residues. CDR3 loop: CASSPFAGGPETQYF. CDR3 coding DNA: TGTGCCAGCAGCCCATTTGCGGGGGGGCCGGAGACCCAGTACTTC.

V gene TRBV9 combines with J gene TRBJ2-1; 8 positions match TRBD1. V lost 6 bases to trimming and J lost 3 bases; unmatched junction nucleotides: 8. Germline CDR1 reads SGDLS; CDR2 reads YYNGEE. The CDR3 has 15 residues. The CDR3: CASNQQGAYYNEQFF. DNA of the CDR3: TGTGCCAGCAATCAGCAGGGGGCATACTACAATGAGCAGTTCTTC.

V usage is TRBV19 and J usage is TRBJ1-2; no clear D. The V and J ends lost 7 bases and 7 bases respectively, with 16 bases between them. This CDR3 contains 13 residues. Germline V CDR1 and CDR2: LNHDA, SQIVND (reference sequence). The CDR3 nucleotides read TGTGCCAGTAATCCCAGAACGACGGGTGGCTACACCTTC. Its translation: CASNPRTTGGYTF.

V gene TRBV18 combines with J gene TRBJ2-3; 7 bases map to TRBD2. V trimming: 1 base; J trimming: 0 bases; junction bases outside the gene matches: 4. The germline V gene encodes CDR1 KGHSH and CDR2 LQKENI. The length of the CDR3 is 16 residues. CDR3 DNA: TGTGCCAGCTCACCACAAAGCGGGGTCAGCACAGATACGCAGTATTTT. It encodes CASSPQSGVSTDTQYF.

The chain recombines TRBV7-3 with TRBJ2-2; TRBD1 aligns across 8 bases. Germline assignment: CDR1 SGHTA and CDR2 FQGTGA. Trimming cost V 3 bases and J 4 bases; bases outside gene matches: 4. The CDR3 sequence is 15 residues long. The CDR3 spells CASSLVQGGTGELFF. CDR3 in DNA: TGTGCCAGCAGCTTGGTACAGGGGGGCACCGGGGAGCTGTTTTTT.

This clone has only a few counts. The chain has TRBV9 and TRBJ2-1, with 10 positions matching TRBD2. The ends lost 3 bases at V and 4 bases at J; junction bases unmatched: 4. CDR1 and CDR2 (germline): SGDLS, YYNGEE. The CDR3 totals 15 residues. The CDR3 spells CASSATSGVYNEQFF. CDR3 DNA: TGTGCCAGCAGCGCAACTAGCGGGGTTTACAATGAGCAGTTCTTC.

This chain joins TRBV29-1 and TRBJ2-1; a weak D match, TRBD2 (7 bases). V was cut by 4 bases and J by 3 bases, with 16 bases left in between. There are 15 residues in the CDR3. Germline V gene sequence: CDR1 SQVTM, CDR2 ANQGSEA. CDR3: CSVGSWGGGYNEQFF. Here the CDR3 DNA reads TGCAGCGTTGGGAGTTGGGGGGGCGGCTACAATGAGCAGTTCTTC.

The chain recombines TRBV30 with TRBJ2-1; D perhaps matches TRBD2 (6 bases). Trimming took 2 bases from V and 0 from J, leaving 14 bases between them. Germline V gives CDR1 GTSNPN, CDR2 SVGIG (reference sequence). The CDR3 spans 16 residues. The CDR3 sequence: CAWSRDGGVSYNEQFF. For the CDR3, the DNA is TGTGCCTGGAGTAGGGACGGAGGGGTCTCCTACAATGAGCAGTTCTTC.

The genes are TRBV5-1 and TRBJ2-7; 8 nucleotides line up with TRBD2. Germline assignment: CDR1 SGHRS and CDR2 YFSETQ. The J segment lost 2 bases and the V segment lost 4 bases, leaving 8 bases of the junction unmatched. The CDR3 covers 15 residues. The DNA for the CDR3 is TGCGCCAGCAGCCCTGGGGGACTAGAGACCTACGAGCAGTACTTC. This sequence encodes CASSPGGLETYEQYF.

This chain uses TRBV2 with TRBJ1-4, with 11 bases aligning to TRBD1. CDR1 is SNHLY, CDR2 FYNNEI, per germline. The CDR3 is 17 residues long. The ends lost 3 bases at V and 0 bases at J; junction bases unmatched: 3. The CDR3: CASSEGQGVATNEKLFF. In DNA, the CDR3 is TGTGCCAGCAGTGAGGGACAGGGGGTTGCAACTAATGAAAAACTGTTTTTT.

A note on this clone: The same CDR3 arises from other DNA sequences in this sample as well. The V gene is TRBV30, the J gene TRBJ1-4; unclear D gene. Germline V gene sequence: CDR1 GTSNPN, CDR2 SVGIG (reference sequence). CDR3 length: 15 residues. The germline V and J ends were trimmed by 0 bases and 5 bases, with 13 bases remaining between them. Written as DNA, the CDR3 is TGTGCCTGGAGTGTAGGCGGGTCGCAGAATGAAAAACTGTTTTTT. Amino acids: CAWSVGGSQNEKLFF.

CDR3 sequence reads: CASSLARRRDGYTF. The CDR3 DNA reads as TGTGCCAGCAGCTTGGCGCGTCGTCGGGATGGCTACACCTTC. The genes are TRBV5-6 and TRBJ1-2; no reliable D call. Per the germline V gene, CDR1 is SGHDT and CDR2 is YYEEEE. V was trimmed by 0 bases and J by 6 bases, leaving 12 bases between them. CDR3 length: 14 amino acids. The full variable domain, completed using reference TRBV5-6 and TRBJ1-2, is DAGVTQSPTHLIKTRGQQVTLRCSPKSGHDTVSWYQQALGQGPQFIFQYYEEEERQRGNFPDRFSGHQFPNYSSELNVNALLLGDSALYLCASSLARRRDGYTFGSGTRLTVV.

This clone was seen only a few times. This chain links TRBV6-6 with TRBJ1-2, with 7 bases lining up with TRBD1. After removal of 7 bases from V and 0 bases from J, the junction contained 8 bases not matched to a gene. The CDR3 has 15 residues. Looked up from germline, CDR1 is MNHNY and CDR2 is SVGAGI (reference sequence). The DNA of the CDR3 is TGTGCCAGCACTAAGGACAGGAACACTAACTATGGCTACACCTTC. It codes for CASTKDRNTNYGYTF.

The rearrangement joins TRBV11-3 to TRBJ2-5; the D gene is possibly TRBD2 (5 bases). The CDR3 consists of 15 residues. Per germline, CDR1 SGHNT and CDR2 YENEEA. Between the trimmed V and J ends, which lost 1 base and 1 base, there was a span of 10 bases. As DNA, the CDR3 is TGTGCCAGCAGCTTAGGGGGAGCGTTCCAAGAGACCCAGTACTTC. Its translation: CASSLGGAFQETQYF. The entire variable domain, with the rest obtained from reference TRBV11-3 and TRBJ2-5, is as follows: EAGVVQSPRYKIIEKKQPVAFWCNPISGHNTLYWYLQNLGQGPELLIRYENEEAVDDSQLPKDRFSAERLKGVDSTLKIQPAELGDSAVYLCASSLGGAFQETQYFGPGTRLLVL.

This chain uses TRBV28 with TRBJ1-4; no clear D. V dropped 5 bases and J dropped 8 bases, with 9 bases sitting between them. Germline CDR1 is MDHEN and CDR2 is SYDVKM. The CDR3 loop spans 12 amino acids. The CDR3 here is CASSGEAEKLFF. CDR3 nucleotide sequence: TGTGCCAGCAGTGGAGAAGCGGAAAAACTGTTTTTT.